Below are 30 T cell receptor beta chains sequenced from a single sample in a study of graft-versus-host responses after intestinal transplantation. This table comes from immunoSEQ multiplex PCR, and its TCRdb copy is limited to in-frame clones, with some not included. The repertoire has roughly 25,000 clones, approximately 82% of them found once; the top ten carry 0.93%. No antigen has been assigned to these receptors. The sample consisted of unstimulated CD8+ T cells sorted from spleen or lymph node cells, taken before transplant. The origin of the receptors is a human donor who was the organ donor for an intestinal transplant.

CDR3 loop: CASSLSPDAYEQYF. The DNA of the CDR3 is TGTGCCAGCAGTTTATCCCCGGACGCCTACGAGCAGTACTTC. The rearrangement links TRBV27 to TRBJ2-5; D uncertain. The J call may be wrong; the DNA end is better matched by TRBJ2-7. Germline V CDR1 and CDR2: MNHEY, SMNVEV (reference sequence). The CDR3 extends over 14 amino acids.

This chain joins TRBV21-1 and TRBJ2-5; the D call TRBD2 from the table was never checked on the DNA. TRBV21-1 counts as a pseudogene. This CDR3 has 17 residues. The CDR3 nucleotides are TGTGCCAGCAGCAAAGTTCATCCAATAGAGGACCAAGAGACCCAGTACTTC. This sequence encodes CASSKVHPIEDQETQYF.

A few counts support this clone. V is TRBV7-9 and J is TRBJ2-7; 7 nucleotides align to TRBD1. The V segment lost 3 bases and the J segment 1 base; nucleotides outside the gene matches: 6. The CDR3 has 15 residues. Germline V gives CDR1 SEHNR, CDR2 FQNEAQ (reference sequence). CDR3 in amino acids: CASSFLTGVSYEQYF. DNA for the CDR3: TGTGCCAGCAGCTTCCTAACAGGGGTTTCCTACGAGCAGTACTTC.

This clone was seen just once. The rearrangement joins TRBV7-7 to TRBJ2-5; TRBD2 agrees at 7 bases. Germline loops: CDR1 SSHAT, CDR2 FNYEAQ (reference sequence). V gave up 2 bases and J gave up 5 bases; unmatched junction bases: 5. This CDR3 has 14 amino acids. Here the CDR3 reads CASSLSTSPETQYF. CDR3 coding DNA: TGTGCCAGCAGCTTATCGACTAGCCCGGAGACCCAGTACTTC.

CDR3 bases: TGTGCCAGCAGTGGAATTAAGCGGGAGAACACCGGGGAGCTGTTTTTT. Translating it yields CASSGIKRENTGELFF. The chain links TRBV2 to TRBJ2-2, with 7 bases fitting TRBD2. V was pared by 4 bases and J by 1 base, with 6 bases of the junction left unmatched. The CDR3 runs 16 residues. Germline-derived CDR1 and CDR2 are SNHLY and FYNNEI.

The chain carries TRBV18 and TRBJ1-1; 7 bases match TRBD1. With 3 bases clipped from V and 6 bases from J, the junction kept 10 bases outside the gene matches. Germline CDR1 KGHSH, CDR2 LQKENI. The CDR3 has 15 amino acids. CDR3 loop: CASSPNLRGHAEAFF. Written as DNA, the CDR3 is TGTGCCAGCTCACCTAACCTTAGGGGGCACGCTGAAGCTTTCTTT.

The J gene is TRBJ2-2, the V gene TRBV5-6; D ambiguous. V was pared by 0 bases and J by 9 bases, with 9 bases between. Germline assignment: CDR1 SGHDT and CDR2 YYEEEE. The length of the CDR3 is 13 residues. CDR3 in amino acids: CASSLGSSRELFF. The CDR3 DNA follows: TGTGCCAGCAGCTTGGGATCCTCCCGGGAGCTGTTTTTT.

The rearrangement joins TRBV5-1 to TRBJ2-5; D might be TRBD1 (5 bases). The J call is doubtful: the DNA matches TRBJ2-7 better. The CDR3 sequence is 14 residues long. Germline V lookup: CDR1 SGHRS, CDR2 YFSETQ. The CDR3 nucleotides are TGCGCCAGCAGAGATCCGACAGCTTCCTACGAGCAGTACTTC. Amino acid sequence: CASRDPTASYEQYF.

In its sample, this clone was seen once. The rearrangement links TRBV4-1 to TRBJ1-1, with TRBD1 matching 8 bases. V lost 7 bases to trimming and J lost 1 base; unmatched junction nucleotides: 5. Germline V lookup: CDR1 MGHRA, CDR2 YSYEKL. This CDR3 is 14 amino acids long. CDR3 sequence reads: CASTLDRGNTEAFF. DNA of the CDR3: TGCGCCAGCACCCTAGACAGGGGGAACACTGAAGCTTTCTTT.

This clone was picked up one time. V gene TRBV5-5 combines with J gene TRBJ2-1; D is perhaps TRBD2 (5 bases). V lost 3 bases and J 9 bases, leaving 16 bases between the germline ends. The germline CDR1 and CDR2 sequences are SGHKS and YYEKEE (reference sequence). This CDR3 comprises 14 residues. CDR3 coding DNA: TGTGCCAGCAGCTCGGGATCCAGGAGAGTTGAGCAGTTCTTC. This codes for CASSSGSRRVEQFF.

The chain is built from TRBV7-8 and TRBJ1-1, with 8 nucleotides matching TRBD1. Germline lookup yields CDR1 SGHVS and CDR2 FQNEAQ. V lost 2 bases to trimming and J lost 4 bases; unmatched junction nucleotides: 15. CDR3 length equals 18 residues. The CDR3 DNA reads TGTGCCAGCAGCTTATGGACAGGGAGGGAACTGCTGGTCACTGAAGCTTTCTTT. It specifies CASSLWTGRELLVTEAFF.

The V and J genes are TRBV7-9 and TRBJ1-2; 7 nucleotides agree with TRBD1. Germline trimming cut 1 base from V and 3 bases from J; bases unmatched to any gene: 8. CDR1 is SEHNR, CDR2 FQNEAQ, per germline (reference sequence). The CDR3 contains 16 residues. For the CDR3, the DNA is TGTGCCAGCAGCTTAGAAGCAGGGGGTCCATACTATGGCTACACCTTC. Its translation is CASSLEAGGPYYGYTF. The full variable domain, completed using reference TRBV7-9 and TRBJ1-2, is DTGVSQNPRHKITKRGQNVTFRCDPISEHNRLYWYRQTLGQGPEFLTYFQNEAQLEKSRLLSDRFSAERPKGSFSTLEIQRTEQGDSAMYLCASSLEAGGPYYGYTFGSGTRLTVV.

The chain uses TRBV30 and TRBJ2-4; TRBD1 matches at 7 bases. V was pared by 0 bases and J by 0 bases, with 5 bases of the junction left unmatched. CDR3 length: 16 residues. CDR1 and CDR2 from the germline V gene are GTSNPN and SVGIG (reference sequence). Here the CDR3 DNA reads TGTGCCTGGAGTGTACAGGGGCTTAGAGCCAAAAACATTCAGTACTTC. Protein sequence: CAWSVQGLRAKNIQYF. The whole variable domain, remainder taken from reference TRBV30 and TRBJ2-4, is SQTIHQWPATLVQPVGSPLSLECTVEGTSNPNLYWYRQAAGRGLQLLFYSVGIGQISSEVPQNLSASRPQDRQFILSSKKLLLSDSGFYLCAWSVQGLRAKNIQYFGAGTRLSVL.

CDR3 protein: CASSSSAGLNTGELFF. The CDR3 nucleotides are TGTGCCAGCAGCTCCAGCGCGGGGTTAAACACCGGGGAGCTGTTTTTT. The gene calls are TRBV2 and TRBJ2-2; possible D gene TRBD2, 6 bases. The CDR3 spans 16 residues. The V gene's germline CDR1 is SNHLY and CDR2 FYNNEI. Trimming took off 6 bases at V and 2 bases at J, with 16 bases between the two ends.

The chain combines TRBV27 with TRBJ1-1; D gene unclear. CDR3 length equals 13 residues. V dropped 5 bases and J dropped 0 bases, with 7 bases sitting between them. CDR1 is MNHEY and CDR2 is SMNVEV in the germline V gene (reference sequence). The CDR3 loop is CASSLDMNTEAFF. In DNA form, the CDR3 reads TGTGCCAGCAGTCTTGACATGAACACTGAAGCTTTCTTT.

V gene TRBV19 combines with J gene TRBJ2-7; weak D call: TRBD1 (5 bases). V was trimmed by 1 base and J by 4 bases, leaving 14 bases between them. Germline V gene lookup returns CDR1 LNHDA and CDR2 SQIVND (reference sequence). This CDR3 is 15 amino acids long. The CDR3 region has the DNA TGTGCCAGTAGTATAGGACCCGACAGCCGTTACGAGCAGTACTTC. Amino acids: CASSIGPDSRYEQYF. The full variable domain, completed using reference TRBV19 and TRBJ2-7, is DGGITQSPKYLFRKEGQNVTLSCEQNLNHDAMYWYRQDPGQGLRLIYYSQIVNDFQKGDIAEGYSVSREKKESFPLTVTSAQKNPTAFYLCASSIGPDSRYEQYFGPGTRLTVT.

This clone has just one count. The V gene is TRBV11-3, the J gene TRBJ2-1, with 12 positions matching TRBD2. The CDR3 totals 19 residues. CDR1 is SGHNT, CDR2 YENEEA, per germline. The V gene end was trimmed by 2 bases and the J gene end by 2 bases; junction bases not matched to a gene: 10. The DNA of the CDR3 is TGTGCCAGCAGCTTAAAACGACTAGCGGGGGAACCCCCCTACAATGAGCAGTTCTTC. This translates into CASSLKRLAGEPPYNEQFF.

The chain uses TRBV21-1 and TRBJ1-3. TRBV21-1 is recorded as a pseudogene. The CDR3 is 17 amino acids. Here the CDR3 DNA reads TGTGCCAGCAGCAGAGGTATAGCTCAACACGCACGAAACACCATATATTTT. This gives the protein CASSRGIAQHARNTIYF.

The chain uses TRBV19 and TRBJ2-3, with 7 positions matching TRBD2. Germline CDR1 reads LNHDA; CDR2 reads SQIVND (reference sequence). The junction had 9 bases not matched to a gene; V was cut back by 10 bases and J by 2 bases. The CDR3 is 14 amino acids. The CDR3: CATTSDYYTDTQYF. The CDR3 nucleotides read TGTGCCACCACTAGCGATTATTACACAGATACGCAGTATTTT.

This clone was recorded once. The chain is built from TRBV19 and TRBJ1-5; D might be TRBD1 (6 bases). There are 16 residues in the CDR3. V was pared by 7 bases and J by 2 bases, with 18 bases between. Germline V gives CDR1 LNHDA, CDR2 SQIVND (reference sequence). The chain's CDR3 is CASTAGTSGGNQPQHF. CDR3 sequence (DNA): TGTGCCAGTACCGCGGGGACCTCAGGGGGCAATCAGCCCCAGCATTTT.

This chain links TRBV19 with TRBJ2-3; D might be TRBD2 (6 bases). Looked up from germline, CDR1 is LNHDA and CDR2 is SQIVND (reference sequence). The length of the CDR3 is 14 residues. Trimming removed 5 bases at V and 2 bases at J, with 11 bases between. DNA for the CDR3: TGTGCCAGTAGTGGGGGGACGTTCACAGATACGCAGTATTTT. Its translation is CASSGGTFTDTQYF.

V and J are TRBV15 and TRBJ2-7; D remains ambiguous. The CDR3 extends over 13 amino acids. V gave up 1 base and J gave up 3 bases, with 7 bases separating them. Germline V gene lookup returns CDR1 LNHNV and CDR2 YYDKDF (reference sequence). CDR3 bases: TGTGCCACCAGCAGAGGTGGGGACTACGAGCAGTACTTC. Its protein is CATSRGGDYEQYF.

The J gene is TRBJ1-2, the V gene TRBV6-6, with unresolved D. The CDR3 runs to 13 residues. V lost 9 bases, J lost 7 bases, and 18 bases lay in between. The germline V gene encodes CDR1 MNHNY and CDR2 SVGAGI (reference sequence). CDR3 nucleotide sequence: TGTGCCAGTACGAACTTCGGGGAAAGTGGCTACACCTTC. Amino acid sequence: CASTNFGESGYTF.

This chain joins TRBV11-2 and TRBJ1-2; 7 bases match TRBD1. J gave up 4 bases and V 2 bases, and 10 bases lay outside the gene matches. The CDR3 sequence is 16 residues long. Germline V gene sequence: CDR1 SGHAT, CDR2 FQNNGV. The CDR3 DNA reads as TGTGCCAGCAGCTTACCTTACGACGGACAGGCCTATGGCTACACCTTC. This encodes CASSLPYDGQAYGYTF.

CDR3 in DNA: TGTGCCAGCAGTTCGGGACAGGAGACCGGGGAGCTGTTTTTT. Amino acids: CASSSGQETGELFF. V usage is TRBV27 and J usage is TRBJ2-2; TRBD1 matches 8 bases. Unmatched junction bases numbered 3, after V lost 4 bases and J lost 5 bases. The CDR3 spans 14 residues. CDR1 MNHEY and CDR2 SMNVEV come from the germline V gene (reference sequence).

This clone appeared a few times. The chain links TRBV5-6 to TRBJ2-1; the match to TRBD2 covers 10 bases. Germline V gene data show CDR1 as SGHDT and CDR2 as YYEEEE. V gave up 0 bases and J gave up 3 bases; unmatched junction bases: 9. This CDR3 region has 18 residues. CDR3 DNA sequence: TGTGCCAGCAGCTTGGCCGGTAGCGGGGGGCCCATCTACAATGAGCAGTTCTTC. Its translation: CASSLAGSGGPIYNEQFF.

The rearrangement uses TRBV7-6 and TRBJ2-1; tentatively, D is TRBD2 (6 bases). The CDR3 loop spans 15 amino acids. Trimming took off 2 bases at V and 3 bases at J, with 11 bases between the two ends. CDR1 SGHVS and CDR2 FNYEAQ come from the germline V gene. CDR3 nucleotide sequence: TGTGCCAGCAGCTTACTAGCGACCTACTACAATGAGCAGTTCTTC. This encodes CASSLLATYYNEQFF.

This rearrangement joins TRBV7-6 to TRBJ2-1; 8 bases line up with TRBD1. The V and J ends lost 5 bases and 8 bases, in that order; junction bases with no gene match: 14. Germline V lookup: CDR1 SGHVS, CDR2 FNYEAQ. The CDR3 sequence is 16 residues long. Written as DNA, the CDR3 is TGTGCCAGCAGCCCCGACAGGGGCCTACATTTGGATGAGCAGTTCTTC. It is translated as CASSPDRGLHLDEQFF.

The rearrangement joins TRBV4-1 to TRBJ2-1, with TRBD2 identical over 9 bases. Germline-derived CDR1 and CDR2 are MGHRA and YSYEKL. The CDR3 contains 16 residues. Trimming at V came to 0 bases and at J to 4 bases, leaving 4 bases not matched to a gene. The CDR3 DNA reads TGCGCCAGCAGCCAAGAAGGTAGCGGGGGATACAATGAGCAGTTCTTC. This encodes CASSQEGSGGYNEQFF.

The sample holds a few counts of this clone. The chain links TRBV19 to TRBJ1-5; D might be TRBD1 (5 bases). Germline CDR1 LNHDA, CDR2 SQIVND (reference sequence). Trimming stripped 3 bases from V and 0 bases from J, with 12 bases between. This CDR3 contains 16 residues. The CDR3 loop reads CASSIIVTASNQPQHF. The CDR3 DNA follows: TGTGCCAGTAGTATTATAGTGACAGCTAGCAATCAGCCCCAGCATTTT.